The TCR beta chain under discussion was sequenced for a study of T-cell reconstitution after alpha-beta-depleted transplantation in children. This sample's TCRbeta library carried unique molecular identifier barcodes. TCRdb processed the PCR reads anew with MiXCR; each CDR3 protein has one entry. The sample yields about 370,000 distinct CDR3 sequences, roughly 22% seen once. V was pared by 2 bases and J by 1 base, with 13 bases between. Germline CDR1 reads SGHRS; CDR2 reads YFSETQ. CDR3 length: 15 amino acids. This receptor was obtained from a human donor who donated a stem cell graft to a child with acute myeloid leukemia. V gene TRBV5-1 combines with J gene TRBJ2-7; D gene uncertain. The sequencing here drew on PBMCs from the stem cell graft donor, taken from the stem cell graft. The CDR3 is CASSFSWVVSYEQYF. Written as DNA, the CDR3 is TGCGCCAGCAGCTTCTCTTGGGTGGTGTCCTACGAGCAGTACTTC.